This T cell receptor (beta chain) emerged from a study of blood T cell repertoires in COVID-19. Background on the study: COVID-19 samples from acute and convalescent phases originated in the United States, Italy and Spain.

This clone has only one observation. There are 14 residues in the CDR3. Per germline, CDR1 SGHKS and CDR2 YYEKEE (reference sequence). J lost 7 bases, V lost 0 bases, and 4 bases had no gene match. Methods used by the authors: By means of reference gene primer amplification, nucleated cell counts were estimated. The assay was immunoSEQ multiplex PCR, and TCRdb's table has in-frame clones only and misses some. The V and J calls and clone size were taken over from that table, and D and trimming were inferred from the DNA. This table has a few hundred thousand clones, about 88% appearing once. Material: peripheral blood. The chain employs TRBV5-5 and TRBJ2-1; TRBD2 matches at 7 bases. The receptor was derived from a man aged 60 to 69 with acute or convalescent COVID-19. The CDR3 DNA follows: TGTGCCAGCAGCTTGGCCGGCGGGGGAAATGAGCAGTTCTTC. This translates into CASSLAGGGNEQFF.